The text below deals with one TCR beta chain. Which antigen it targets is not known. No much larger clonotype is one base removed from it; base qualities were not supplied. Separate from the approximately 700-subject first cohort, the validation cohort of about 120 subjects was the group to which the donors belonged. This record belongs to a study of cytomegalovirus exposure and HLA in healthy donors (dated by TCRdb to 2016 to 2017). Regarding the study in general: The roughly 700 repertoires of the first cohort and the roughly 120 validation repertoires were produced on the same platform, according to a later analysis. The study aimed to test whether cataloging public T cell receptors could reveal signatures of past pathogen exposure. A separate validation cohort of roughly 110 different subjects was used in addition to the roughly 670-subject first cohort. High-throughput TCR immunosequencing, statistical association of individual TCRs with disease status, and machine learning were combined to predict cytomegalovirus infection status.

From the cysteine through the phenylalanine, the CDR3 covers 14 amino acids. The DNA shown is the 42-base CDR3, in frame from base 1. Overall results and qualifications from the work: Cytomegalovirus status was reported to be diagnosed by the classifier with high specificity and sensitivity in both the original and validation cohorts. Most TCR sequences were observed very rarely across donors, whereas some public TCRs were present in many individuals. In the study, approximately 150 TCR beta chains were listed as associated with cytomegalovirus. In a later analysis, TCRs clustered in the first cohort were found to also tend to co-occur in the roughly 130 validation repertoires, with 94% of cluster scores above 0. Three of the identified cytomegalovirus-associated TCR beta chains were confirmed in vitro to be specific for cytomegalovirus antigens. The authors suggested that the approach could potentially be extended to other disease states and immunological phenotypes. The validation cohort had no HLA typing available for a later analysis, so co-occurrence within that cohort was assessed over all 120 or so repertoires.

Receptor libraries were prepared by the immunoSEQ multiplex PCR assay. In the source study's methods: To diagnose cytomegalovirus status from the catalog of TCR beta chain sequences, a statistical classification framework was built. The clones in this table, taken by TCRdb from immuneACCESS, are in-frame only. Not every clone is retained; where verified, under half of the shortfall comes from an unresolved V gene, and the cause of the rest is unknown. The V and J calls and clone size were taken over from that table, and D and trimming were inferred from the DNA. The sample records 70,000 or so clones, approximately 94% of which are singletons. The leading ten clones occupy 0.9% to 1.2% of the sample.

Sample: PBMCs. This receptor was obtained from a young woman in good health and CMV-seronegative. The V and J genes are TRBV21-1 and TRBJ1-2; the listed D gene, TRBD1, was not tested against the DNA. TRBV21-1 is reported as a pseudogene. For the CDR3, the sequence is CASSKTGGSDGYTF. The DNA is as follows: TGTGCCAGCAGCAAAACAGGGGGCAGCGATGGCTACACCTTC.